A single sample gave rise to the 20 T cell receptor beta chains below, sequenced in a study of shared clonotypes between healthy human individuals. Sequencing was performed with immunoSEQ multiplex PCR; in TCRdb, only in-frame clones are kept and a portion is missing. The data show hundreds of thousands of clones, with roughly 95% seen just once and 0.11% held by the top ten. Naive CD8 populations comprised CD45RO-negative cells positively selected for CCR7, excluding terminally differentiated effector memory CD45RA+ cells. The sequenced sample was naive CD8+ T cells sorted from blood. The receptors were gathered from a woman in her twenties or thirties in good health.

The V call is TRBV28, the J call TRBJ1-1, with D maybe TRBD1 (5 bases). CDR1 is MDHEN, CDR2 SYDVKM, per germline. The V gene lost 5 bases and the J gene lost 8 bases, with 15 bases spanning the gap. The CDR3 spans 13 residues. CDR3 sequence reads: CASSPGGGAEAFF. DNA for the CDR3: TGTGCCAGCAGTCCGGGGGGGGGAGCGGAAGCTTTCTTT.

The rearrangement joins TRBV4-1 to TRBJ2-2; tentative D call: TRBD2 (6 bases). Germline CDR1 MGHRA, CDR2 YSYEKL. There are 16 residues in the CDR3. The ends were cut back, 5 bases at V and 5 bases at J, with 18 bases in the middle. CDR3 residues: CASSDPSAPGTGELFF. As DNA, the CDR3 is TGCGCCAGCAGCGACCCTAGCGCCCCGGGGACCGGGGAGCTGTTTTTT.

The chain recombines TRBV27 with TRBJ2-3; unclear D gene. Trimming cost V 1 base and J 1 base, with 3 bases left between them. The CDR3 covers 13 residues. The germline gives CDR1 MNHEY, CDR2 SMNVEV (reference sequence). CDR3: CASSLWRTDTQYF. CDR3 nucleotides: TGTGCCAGCAGTTTATGGCGCACAGATACGCAGTATTTT.

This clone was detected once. The CDR3 DNA reads as TGTGCCATCAGTGAGTTGATATACGAGCAGTACTTC. Translating gives CAISELIYEQYF. V is TRBV10-3 and J is TRBJ2-7, with no clear D. The CDR3 runs to 12 residues. The germline V and J ends were trimmed by 1 base and 4 bases, with 5 bases remaining between them. CDR1 ENHRY and CDR2 SYGVKD come from the germline V gene.

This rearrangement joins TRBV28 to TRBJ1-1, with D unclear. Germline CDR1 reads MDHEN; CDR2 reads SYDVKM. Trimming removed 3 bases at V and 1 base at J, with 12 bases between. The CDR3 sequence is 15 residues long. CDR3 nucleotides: TGTGCCAGCAGTTTTCACCGGGCTGGGAACACTGAAGCTTTCTTT. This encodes CASSFHRAGNTEAFF.

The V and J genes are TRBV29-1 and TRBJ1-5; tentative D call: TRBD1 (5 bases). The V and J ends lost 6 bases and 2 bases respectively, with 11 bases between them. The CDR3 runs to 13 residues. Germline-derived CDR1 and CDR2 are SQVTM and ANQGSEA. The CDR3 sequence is CSVAEGGNQPQHF. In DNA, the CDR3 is TGCAGCGTGGCCGAAGGGGGCAATCAGCCCCAGCATTTT.

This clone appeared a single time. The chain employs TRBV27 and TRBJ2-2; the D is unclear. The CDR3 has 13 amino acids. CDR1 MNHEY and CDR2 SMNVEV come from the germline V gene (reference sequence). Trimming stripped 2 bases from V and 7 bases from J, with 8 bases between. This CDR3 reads CASSLMGIGELFF. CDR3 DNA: TGTGCCAGCAGTTTAATGGGTATCGGGGAGCTGTTTTTT.

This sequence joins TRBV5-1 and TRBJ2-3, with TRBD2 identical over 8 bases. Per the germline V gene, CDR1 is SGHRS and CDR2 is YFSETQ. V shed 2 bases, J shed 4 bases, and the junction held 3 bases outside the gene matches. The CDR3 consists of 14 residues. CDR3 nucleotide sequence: TGCGCCAGCAGCTTAGCGGGAGACCCAGATACGCAGTATTTT. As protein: CASSLAGDPDTQYF.

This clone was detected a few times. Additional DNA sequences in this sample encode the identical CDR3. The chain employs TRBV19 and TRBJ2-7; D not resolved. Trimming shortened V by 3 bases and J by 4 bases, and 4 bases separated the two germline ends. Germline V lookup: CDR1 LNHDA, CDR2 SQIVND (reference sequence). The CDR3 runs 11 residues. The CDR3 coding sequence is TGTGCCAGTAGTATGGGGTACGAGCAGTACTTC. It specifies CASSMGYEQYF. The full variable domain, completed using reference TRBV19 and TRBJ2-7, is DGGITQSPKYLFRKEGQNVTLSCEQNLNHDAMYWYRQDPGQGLRLIYYSQIVNDFQKGDIAEGYSVSREKKESFPLTVTSAQKNPTAFYLCASSMGYEQYFGPGTRLTVT.

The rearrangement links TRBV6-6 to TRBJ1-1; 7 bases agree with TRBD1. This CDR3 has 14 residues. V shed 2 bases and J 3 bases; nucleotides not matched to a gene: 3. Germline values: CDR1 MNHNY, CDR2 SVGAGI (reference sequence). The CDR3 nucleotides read TGTGCCAGCAGTTACAGACAGGGAGACACTGAAGCTTTCTTT. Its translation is CASSYRQGDTEAFF.

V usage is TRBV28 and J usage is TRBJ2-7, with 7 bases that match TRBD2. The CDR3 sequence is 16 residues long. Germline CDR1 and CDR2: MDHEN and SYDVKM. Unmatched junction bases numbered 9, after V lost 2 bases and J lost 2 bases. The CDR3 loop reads CASSLGPSGTTYEQYF. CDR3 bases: TGTGCCAGCAGTTTAGGGCCCTCAGGGACTACCTACGAGCAGTACTTC.

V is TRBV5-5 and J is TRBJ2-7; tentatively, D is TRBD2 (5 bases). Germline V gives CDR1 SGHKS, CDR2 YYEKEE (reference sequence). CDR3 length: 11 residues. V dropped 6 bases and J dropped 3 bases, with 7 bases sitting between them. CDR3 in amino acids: CASTEGYEQYF. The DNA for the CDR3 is TGTGCCAGCACCGAGGGCTACGAGCAGTACTTC.

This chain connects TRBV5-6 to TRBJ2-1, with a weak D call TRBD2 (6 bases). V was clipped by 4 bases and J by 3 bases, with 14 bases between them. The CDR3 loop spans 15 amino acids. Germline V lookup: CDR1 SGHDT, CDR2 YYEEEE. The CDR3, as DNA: TGTGCCAGCAGCAAGGCCGCGCGGGACTACAATGAGCAGTTCTTC. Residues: CASSKAARDYNEQFF.

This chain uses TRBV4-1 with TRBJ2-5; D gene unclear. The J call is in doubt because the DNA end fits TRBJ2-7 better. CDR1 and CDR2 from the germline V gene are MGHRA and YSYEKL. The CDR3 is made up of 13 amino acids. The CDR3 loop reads CASSRGVGYEQYF. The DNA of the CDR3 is TGCGCCAGCAGCCGAGGAGTAGGCTACGAGCAGTACTTC.

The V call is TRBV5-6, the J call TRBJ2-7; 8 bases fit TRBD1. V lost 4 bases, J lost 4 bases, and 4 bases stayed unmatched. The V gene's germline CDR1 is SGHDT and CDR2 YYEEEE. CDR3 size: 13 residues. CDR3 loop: CASSPGGRYEQYF. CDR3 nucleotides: TGTGCCAGCAGCCCAGGGGGCCGATACGAGCAGTACTTC.

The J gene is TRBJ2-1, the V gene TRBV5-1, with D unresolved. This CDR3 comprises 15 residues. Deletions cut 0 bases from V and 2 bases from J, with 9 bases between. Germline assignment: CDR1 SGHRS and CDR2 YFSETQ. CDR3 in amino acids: CASSLAWEAYNEQFF. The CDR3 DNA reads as TGCGCCAGCAGCTTGGCGTGGGAAGCCTACAATGAGCAGTTCTTC.

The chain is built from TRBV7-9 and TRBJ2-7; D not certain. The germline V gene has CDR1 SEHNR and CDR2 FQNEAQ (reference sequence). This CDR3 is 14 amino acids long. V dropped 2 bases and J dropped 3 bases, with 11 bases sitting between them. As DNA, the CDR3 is TGTGCCAGCAGCTTACCCAAGGCGAGCTACGAGCAGTACTTC. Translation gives CASSLPKASYEQYF. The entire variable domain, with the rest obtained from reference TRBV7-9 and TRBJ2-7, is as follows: DTGVSQNPRHKITKRGQNVTFRCDPISEHNRLYWYRQTLGQGPEFLTYFQNEAQLEKSRLLSDRFSAERPKGSFSTLEIQRTEQGDSAMYLCASSLPKASYEQYFGPGTRLTVT.

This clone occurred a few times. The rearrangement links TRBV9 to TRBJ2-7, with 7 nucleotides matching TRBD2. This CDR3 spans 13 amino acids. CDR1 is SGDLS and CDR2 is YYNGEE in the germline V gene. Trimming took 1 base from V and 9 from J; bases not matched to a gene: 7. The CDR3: CASSVWISGGQYF. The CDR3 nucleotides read TGTGCCAGCAGCGTATGGATTTCGGGAGGGCAGTACTTC.

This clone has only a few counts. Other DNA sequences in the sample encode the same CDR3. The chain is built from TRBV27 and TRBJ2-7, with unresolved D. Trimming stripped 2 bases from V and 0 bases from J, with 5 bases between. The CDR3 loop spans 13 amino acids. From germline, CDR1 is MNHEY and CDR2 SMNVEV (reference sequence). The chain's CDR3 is CASSLASSYEQYF. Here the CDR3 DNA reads TGTGCCAGCAGTTTAGCGAGCTCCTACGAGCAGTACTTC.

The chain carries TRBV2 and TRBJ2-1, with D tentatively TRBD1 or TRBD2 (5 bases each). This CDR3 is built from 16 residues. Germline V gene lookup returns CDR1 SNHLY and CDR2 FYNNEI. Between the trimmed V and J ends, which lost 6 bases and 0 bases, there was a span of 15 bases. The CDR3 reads CASRGPGRGSYNEQFF. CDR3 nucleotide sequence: TGTGCCAGCAGGGGGCCGGGGCGCGGCTCCTACAATGAGCAGTTCTTC.